This T cell receptor (beta chain) derives from a study of early T cells in non-severe SARS-CoV-2 infection. TCRdb reanalysed the 5' RACE reads using MiXCR and keeps one entry per CDR3 protein. Here the sample spans 45,000 to 75,000 distinct CDR3 sequences, roughly 12% being singletons. Only a few counts were recorded for this clonotype. Losses at the gene ends were 1 base for V and 13 bases for J; bases not matched to a gene: 4. Germline CDR1 is DFQATT and CDR2 is SNEGSKA (reference sequence). This CDR3 has 12 residues. Material: whole blood. The chain carries TRBV20-1 and TRBJ1-4; 9 nucleotides line up with TRBD1. This TCR derives from an adult who was a healthcare worker with PCR-confirmed SARS-CoV-2 infection or an uninfected control (not recorded which). CDR3 in amino acids: CSARVPGQGLFF. The CDR3 DNA reads TGCAGTGCTAGAGTCCCGGGACAGGGACTGTTTTTT.